What follows describes a single T cell receptor beta chain. TCRdb keeps only in-frame clones here, not all; method: immunoSEQ multiplex PCR. The sample has roughly 660,000 clones, approximately 87% seen once. The CDR3 is made up of 15 amino acids. Germline V gene data show CDR1 as SGHVS and CDR2 as FNYEAQ. V was clipped by 0 bases and J by 2 bases, with 10 bases between them. These data originate in a study of shared T cell receptors in the human thymus. The same specimen was also included in a second study, on human thymus T cells. That paper notes: Thymus tissue was removed during corrective cardiac surgery.

This receptor was obtained from a boy less than two years old with a congenital heart defect. Sequencing used thymocytes. The rearrangement links TRBV7-6 to TRBJ1-2; D remains ambiguous. DNA of the CDR3: TGTGCCAGCAGCTTAGCGGAAGGCGGAAACTATGGCTACACCTTC. Translated: CASSLAEGGNYGYTF.